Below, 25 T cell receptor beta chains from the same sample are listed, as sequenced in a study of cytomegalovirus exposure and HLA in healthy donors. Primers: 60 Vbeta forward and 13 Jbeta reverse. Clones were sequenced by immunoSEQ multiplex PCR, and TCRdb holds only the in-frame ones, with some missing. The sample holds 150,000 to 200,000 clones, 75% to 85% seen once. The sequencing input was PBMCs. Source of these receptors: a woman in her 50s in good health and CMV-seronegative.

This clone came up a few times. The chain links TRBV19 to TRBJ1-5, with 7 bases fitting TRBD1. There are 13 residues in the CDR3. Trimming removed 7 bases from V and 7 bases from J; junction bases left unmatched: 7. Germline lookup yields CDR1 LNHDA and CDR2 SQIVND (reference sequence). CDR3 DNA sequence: TGTGCCAGTACCAACAGGGGTCTACAGCCCCAGCATTTT. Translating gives CASTNRGLQPQHF. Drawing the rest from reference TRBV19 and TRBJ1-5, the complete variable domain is DGGITQSPKYLFRKEGQNVTLSCEQNLNHDAMYWYRQDPGQGLRLIYYSQIVNDFQKGDIAEGYSVSREKKESFPLTVTSAQKNPTAFYLCASTNRGLQPQHFGDGTRLSIL.

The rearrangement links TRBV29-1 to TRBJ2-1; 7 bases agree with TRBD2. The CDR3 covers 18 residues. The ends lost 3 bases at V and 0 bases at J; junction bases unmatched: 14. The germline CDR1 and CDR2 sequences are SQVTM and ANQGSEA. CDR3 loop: CSVEDRDYSLSSYNEQFF. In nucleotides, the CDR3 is TGCAGCGTTGAGGACCGGGACTACTCTCTTAGCTCCTACAATGAGCAGTTCTTC.

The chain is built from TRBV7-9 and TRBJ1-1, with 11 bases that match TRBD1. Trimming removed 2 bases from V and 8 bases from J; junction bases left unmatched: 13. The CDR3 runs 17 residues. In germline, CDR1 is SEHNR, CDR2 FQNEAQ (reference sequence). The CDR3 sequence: CASSLNIGQGAGSEAFF. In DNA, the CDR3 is TGTGCCAGCAGCTTAAATATAGGACAGGGGGCTGGTTCGGAAGCTTTCTTT.

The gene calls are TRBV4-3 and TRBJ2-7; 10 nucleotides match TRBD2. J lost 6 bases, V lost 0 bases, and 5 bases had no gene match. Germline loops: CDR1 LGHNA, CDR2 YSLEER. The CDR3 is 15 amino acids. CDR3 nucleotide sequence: TGCGCCAGCAGCCAAGACAGCGGGAGGGTGACCGAGCAGTACTTC. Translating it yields CASSQDSGRVTEQYF.

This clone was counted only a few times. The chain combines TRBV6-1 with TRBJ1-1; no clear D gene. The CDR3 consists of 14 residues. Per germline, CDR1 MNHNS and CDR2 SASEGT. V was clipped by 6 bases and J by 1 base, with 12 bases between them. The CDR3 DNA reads TGTGCCAGCAGCTTACATCGACAGAACACTGAAGCTTTCTTT. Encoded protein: CASSLHRQNTEAFF.

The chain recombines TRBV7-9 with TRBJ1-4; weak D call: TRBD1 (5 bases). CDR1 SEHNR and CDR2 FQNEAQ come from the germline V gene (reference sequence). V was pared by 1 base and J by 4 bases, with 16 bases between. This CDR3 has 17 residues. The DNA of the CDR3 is TGTGCCAGCAGCTTAGGGAGACCGGGACTGGGTAATGAAAAACTGTTTTTT. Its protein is CASSLGRPGLGNEKLFF.

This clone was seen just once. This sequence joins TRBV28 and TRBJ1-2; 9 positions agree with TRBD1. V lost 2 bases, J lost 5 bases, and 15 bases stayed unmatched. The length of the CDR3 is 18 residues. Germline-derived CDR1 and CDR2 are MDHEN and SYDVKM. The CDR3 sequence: CASSLKPHSGQGNYGYTF. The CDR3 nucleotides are TGTGCCAGCAGTTTAAAGCCCCACTCTGGACAGGGGAATTATGGCTACACCTTC.

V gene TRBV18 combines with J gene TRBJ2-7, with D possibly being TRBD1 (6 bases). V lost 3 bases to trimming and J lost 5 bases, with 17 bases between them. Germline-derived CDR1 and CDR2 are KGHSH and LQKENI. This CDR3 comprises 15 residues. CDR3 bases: TGTGCCAGCTCACCCGCCTGGGGGCGGCCCCACGAGCAGTACTTC. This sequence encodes CASSPAWGRPHEQYF. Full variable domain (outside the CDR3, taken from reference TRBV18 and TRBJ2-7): NAGVMQNPRHLVRRRGQEARLRCSPMKGHSHVYWYRQLPEEGLKFMVYLQKENIIDESGMPKERFSAEFPKEGPSILRIQQVVRGDSAAYFCASSPAWGRPHEQYFGPGTRLTVT.

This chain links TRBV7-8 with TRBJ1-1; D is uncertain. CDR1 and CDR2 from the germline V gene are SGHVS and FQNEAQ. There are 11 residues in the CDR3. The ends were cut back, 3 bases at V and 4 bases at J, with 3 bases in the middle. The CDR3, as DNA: TGTGCCAGCAGCTTGAGCACTGAAGCTTTCTTT. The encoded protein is CASSLSTEAFF.

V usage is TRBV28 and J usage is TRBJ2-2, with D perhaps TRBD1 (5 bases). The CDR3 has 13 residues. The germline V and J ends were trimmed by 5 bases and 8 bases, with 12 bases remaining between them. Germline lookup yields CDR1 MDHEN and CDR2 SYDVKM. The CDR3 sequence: CASSPPQAGELFF. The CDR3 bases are TGTGCCAGCAGTCCCCCACAGGCTGGGGAGCTGTTTTTT.

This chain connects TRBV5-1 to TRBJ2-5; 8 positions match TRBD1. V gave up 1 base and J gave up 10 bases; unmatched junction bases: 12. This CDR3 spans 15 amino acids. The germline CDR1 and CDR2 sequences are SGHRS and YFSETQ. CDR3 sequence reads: CASSLTRTGQEGQYF. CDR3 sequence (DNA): TGCGCCAGCAGCTTGACTAGGACAGGGCAGGAGGGCCAGTACTTC.

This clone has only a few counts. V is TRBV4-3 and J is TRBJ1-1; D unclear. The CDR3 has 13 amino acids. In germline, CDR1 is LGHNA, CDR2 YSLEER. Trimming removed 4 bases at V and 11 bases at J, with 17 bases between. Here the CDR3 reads CASSPSPRFSAFF. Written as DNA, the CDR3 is TGCGCCAGCAGCCCCTCCCCCCGGTTTAGCGCTTTCTTT.

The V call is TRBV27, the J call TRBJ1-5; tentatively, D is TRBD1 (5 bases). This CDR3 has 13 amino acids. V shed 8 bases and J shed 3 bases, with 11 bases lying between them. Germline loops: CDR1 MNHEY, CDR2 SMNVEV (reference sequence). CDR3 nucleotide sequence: TGTGCCAGCGGGGGAGGGGTCAATCAGCCCCAGCATTTT. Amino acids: CASGGGVNQPQHF.

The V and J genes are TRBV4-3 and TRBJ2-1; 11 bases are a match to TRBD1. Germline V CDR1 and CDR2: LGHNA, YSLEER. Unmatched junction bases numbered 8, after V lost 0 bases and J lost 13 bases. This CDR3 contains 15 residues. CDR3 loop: CASSQDPGQGARQFF. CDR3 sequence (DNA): TGCGCCAGCAGCCAAGATCCTGGACAGGGGGCGAGACAGTTCTTC.

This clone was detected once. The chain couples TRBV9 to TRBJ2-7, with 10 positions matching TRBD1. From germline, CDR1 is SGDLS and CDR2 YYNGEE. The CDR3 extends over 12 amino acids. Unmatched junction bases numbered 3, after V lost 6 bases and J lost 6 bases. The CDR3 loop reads CASKGQGSEQYF. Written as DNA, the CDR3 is TGTGCCAGCAAGGGACAGGGGAGCGAGCAGTACTTC.

In nucleotides, the CDR3 is TGCGCCAGCAGCTTGGCCCCCCTGGGCACTAATGAAAAACTGTTTTTT. Its protein product is CASSLAPLGTNEKLFF. The rearrangement uses TRBV5-1 and TRBJ1-4; D unresolved. CDR3 length equals 16 residues. V lost 0 bases and J 2 bases, leaving 11 bases between the germline ends. Germline CDR1 SGHRS, CDR2 YFSETQ. Looking up the rest from reference TRBV5-1 and TRBJ1-4 gives the full variable domain: KAGVTQTPRYLIKTRGQQVTLSCSPISGHRSVSWYQQTPGQGLQFLFEYFSETQRNKGNFPGRFSGRQFSNSRSEMNVSTLELGDSALYLCASSLAPLGTNEKLFFGSGTQLSVL.

Here the CDR3 reads CASSPGLAGGNEQFF. CDR3 DNA sequence: TGTGCCAGCAGTCCCGGACTAGCGGGTGGCAATGAGCAGTTCTTC. The genes are TRBV7-2 and TRBJ2-1; TRBD2 matches at 11 bases. The V segment lost 6 bases and the J segment 6 bases; nucleotides outside the gene matches: 7. The CDR3 runs to 15 residues. Germline V gives CDR1 SGHTA, CDR2 FQGNSA.

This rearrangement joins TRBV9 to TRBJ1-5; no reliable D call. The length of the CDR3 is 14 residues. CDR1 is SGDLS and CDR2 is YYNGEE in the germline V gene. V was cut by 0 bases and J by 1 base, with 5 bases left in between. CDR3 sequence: CASSVGRSNQPQHF. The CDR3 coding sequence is TGTGCCAGCAGCGTAGGGCGGAGCAATCAGCCCCAGCATTTT.

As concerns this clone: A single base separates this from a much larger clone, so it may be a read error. In nucleotides, the CDR3 is TGTGCCAGCAGCTTAGGACAGGCGAACACTGAAGCTTTCTTT. Residues: CASSLGQANTEAFF. The chain recombines TRBV7-9 with TRBJ1-1; the D gene is possibly TRBD1 (6 bases). Between the trimmed V and J ends, which lost 1 base and 1 base, there was a span of 7 bases. The CDR3 length is 14 residues. Germline V gene data show CDR1 as SEHNR and CDR2 as FQNEAQ (reference sequence).

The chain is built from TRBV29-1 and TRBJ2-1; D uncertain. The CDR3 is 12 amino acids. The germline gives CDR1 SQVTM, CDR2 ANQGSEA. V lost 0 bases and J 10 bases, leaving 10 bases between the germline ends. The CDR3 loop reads CSVEEGPREQFF. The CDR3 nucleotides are TGCAGCGTTGAAGAAGGCCCCAGGGAGCAGTTCTTC.

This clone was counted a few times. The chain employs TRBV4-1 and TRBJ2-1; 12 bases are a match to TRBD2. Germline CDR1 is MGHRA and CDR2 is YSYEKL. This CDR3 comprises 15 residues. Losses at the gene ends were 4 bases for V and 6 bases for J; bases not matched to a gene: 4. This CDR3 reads CASSPSGGDSNEQFF. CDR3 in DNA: TGCGCCAGCAGCCCTAGCGGGGGGGACTCCAATGAGCAGTTCTTC.

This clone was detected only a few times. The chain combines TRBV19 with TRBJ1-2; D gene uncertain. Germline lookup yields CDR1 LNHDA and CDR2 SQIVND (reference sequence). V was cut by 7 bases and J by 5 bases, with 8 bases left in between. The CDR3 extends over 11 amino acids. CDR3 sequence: CASNRGYGYTF. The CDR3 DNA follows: TGTGCCAGTAACCGCGGGTATGGCTACACCTTC.

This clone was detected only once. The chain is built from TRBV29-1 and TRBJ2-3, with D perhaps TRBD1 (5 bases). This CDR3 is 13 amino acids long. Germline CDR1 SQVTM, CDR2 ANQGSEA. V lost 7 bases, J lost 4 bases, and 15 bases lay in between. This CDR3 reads CSAQDSSPDTQYF. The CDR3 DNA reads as TGCAGCGCTCAAGACAGTTCCCCAGATACGCAGTATTTT.

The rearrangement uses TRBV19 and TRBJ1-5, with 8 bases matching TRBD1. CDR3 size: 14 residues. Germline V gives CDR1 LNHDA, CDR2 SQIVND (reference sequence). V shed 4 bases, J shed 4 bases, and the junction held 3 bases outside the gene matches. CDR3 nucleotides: TGTGCCAGTAGTACCCGGACAGGGAATCAGCCCCAGCATTTT. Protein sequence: CASSTRTGNQPQHF.

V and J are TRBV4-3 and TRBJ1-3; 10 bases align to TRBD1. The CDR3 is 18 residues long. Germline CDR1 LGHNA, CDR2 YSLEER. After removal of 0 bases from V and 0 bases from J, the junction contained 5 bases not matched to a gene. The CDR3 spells CASSQDWGQGFSGNTIYF. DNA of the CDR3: TGCGCCAGCAGCCAAGATTGGGGACAGGGGTTCTCTGGAAACACCATATATTTT.